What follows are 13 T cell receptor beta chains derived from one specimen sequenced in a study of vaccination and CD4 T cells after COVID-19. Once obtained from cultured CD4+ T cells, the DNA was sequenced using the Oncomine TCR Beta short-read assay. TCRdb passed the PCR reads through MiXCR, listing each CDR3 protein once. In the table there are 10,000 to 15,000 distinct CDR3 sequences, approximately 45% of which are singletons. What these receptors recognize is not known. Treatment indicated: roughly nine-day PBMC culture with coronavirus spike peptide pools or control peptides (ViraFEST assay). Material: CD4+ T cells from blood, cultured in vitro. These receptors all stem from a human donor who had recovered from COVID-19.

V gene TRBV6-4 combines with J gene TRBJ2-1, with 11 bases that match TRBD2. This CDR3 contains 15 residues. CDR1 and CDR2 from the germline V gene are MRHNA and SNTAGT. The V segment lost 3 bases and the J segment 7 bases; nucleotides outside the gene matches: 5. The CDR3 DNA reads TGTGCCAGCAGTGATAGCGGGAGGGCAATAAATGAGCAGTTCTTC. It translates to CASSDSGRAINEQFF.

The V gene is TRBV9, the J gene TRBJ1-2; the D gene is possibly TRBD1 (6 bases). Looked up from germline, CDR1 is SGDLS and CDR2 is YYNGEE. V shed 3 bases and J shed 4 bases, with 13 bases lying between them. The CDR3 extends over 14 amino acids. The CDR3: CASSATGTTYGYTF. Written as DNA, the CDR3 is TGTGCCAGCAGCGCAACCGGGACAACCTATGGCTACACCTTC. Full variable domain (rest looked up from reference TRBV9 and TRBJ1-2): DSGVTQTPKHLITATGQRVTLRCSPRSGDLSVYWYQQSLDQGLQFLIQYYNGEERAKGNILERFSAQQFPDLHSELNLSSLELGDSALYFCASSATGTTYGYTFGSGTRLTVV.

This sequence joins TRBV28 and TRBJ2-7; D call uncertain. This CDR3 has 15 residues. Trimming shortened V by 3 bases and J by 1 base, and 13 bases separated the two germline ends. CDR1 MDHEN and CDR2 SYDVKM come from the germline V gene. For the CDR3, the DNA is TGTGCCAGCAGTTTGGTGAGCTCGTCGTCCTACGAGCAGTACTTC. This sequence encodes CASSLVSSSSYEQYF.

This chain's CDR3 is CASSPGTGLRTNEKLFF. The CDR3 coding sequence is TGTGCCAGCAGCCCCGGGACAGGGCTTAGAACTAATGAAAAACTGTTTTTT. The chain carries TRBV28 and TRBJ1-4, with TRBD1 matching 9 bases. The germline V gene encodes CDR1 MDHEN and CDR2 SYDVKM. Germline trimming cut 6 bases from V and 1 base from J; bases unmatched to any gene: 9. The CDR3 runs 17 residues.

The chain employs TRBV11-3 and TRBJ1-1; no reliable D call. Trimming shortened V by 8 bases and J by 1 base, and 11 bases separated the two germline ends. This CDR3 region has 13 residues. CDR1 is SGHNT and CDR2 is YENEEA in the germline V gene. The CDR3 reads CASGPPGNTEAFF. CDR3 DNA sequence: TGTGCCAGCGGGCCCCCAGGGAACACTGAAGCTTTCTTT.

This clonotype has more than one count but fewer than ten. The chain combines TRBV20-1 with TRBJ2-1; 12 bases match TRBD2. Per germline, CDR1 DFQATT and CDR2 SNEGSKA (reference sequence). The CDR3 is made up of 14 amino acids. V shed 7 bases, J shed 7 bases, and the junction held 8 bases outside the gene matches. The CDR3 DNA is TGCAGTGACAGGCCTAGCGGGAGGGAAAATGAGCAGTTCTTC. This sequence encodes CSDRPSGRENEQFF.

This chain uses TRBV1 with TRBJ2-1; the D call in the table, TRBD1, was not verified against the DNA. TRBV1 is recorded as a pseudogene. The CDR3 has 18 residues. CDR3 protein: CTSSQEPGGRSSYNEQFF. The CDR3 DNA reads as TGCACCAGCAGCCAAGAACCAGGGGGTAGGAGCTCCTACAATGAGCAGTTCTTC.

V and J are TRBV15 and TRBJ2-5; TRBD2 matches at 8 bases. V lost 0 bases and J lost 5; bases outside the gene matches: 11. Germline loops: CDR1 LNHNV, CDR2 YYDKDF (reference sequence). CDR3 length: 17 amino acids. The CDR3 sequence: CATSRDTRSGRVETQYF. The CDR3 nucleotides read TGTGCCACCAGCAGAGATACTAGAAGCGGGAGAGTGGAGACCCAGTACTTC.

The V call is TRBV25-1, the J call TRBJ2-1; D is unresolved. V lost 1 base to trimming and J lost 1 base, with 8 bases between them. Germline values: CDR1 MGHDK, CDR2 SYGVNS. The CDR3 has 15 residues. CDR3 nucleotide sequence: TGTGCCAGCAGTGAATTTAAAGGGTCCTACAATGAGCAGTTCTTC. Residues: CASSEFKGSYNEQFF.

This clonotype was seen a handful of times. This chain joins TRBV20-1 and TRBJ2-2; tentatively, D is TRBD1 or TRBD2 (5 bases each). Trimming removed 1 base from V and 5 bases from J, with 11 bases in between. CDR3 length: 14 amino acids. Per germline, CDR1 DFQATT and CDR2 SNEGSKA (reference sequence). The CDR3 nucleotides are TGCAGTGCTAGAGGGGGGTGGAATACCGGGGAGCTGTTTTTT. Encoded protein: CSARGGWNTGELFF.

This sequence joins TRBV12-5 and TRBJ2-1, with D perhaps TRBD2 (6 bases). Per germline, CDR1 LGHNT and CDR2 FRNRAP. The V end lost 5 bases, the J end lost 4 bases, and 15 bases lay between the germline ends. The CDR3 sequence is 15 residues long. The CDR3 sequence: CASGPQRAAYNEQFF. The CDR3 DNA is TGTGCTAGTGGTCCACAGCGGGCCGCTTACAATGAGCAGTTCTTC.

The DNA of the CDR3 is TGCGCCAGCAGCCGAGATATCCAAGAGACCCAGTACTTC. Amino acid sequence: CASSRDIQETQYF. V and J are TRBV5-1 and TRBJ2-5; D is unresolved. V dropped 4 bases and J dropped 1 base, with 8 bases sitting between them. CDR1 and CDR2 (germline): SGHRS, YFSETQ. The length of the CDR3 is 13 residues.

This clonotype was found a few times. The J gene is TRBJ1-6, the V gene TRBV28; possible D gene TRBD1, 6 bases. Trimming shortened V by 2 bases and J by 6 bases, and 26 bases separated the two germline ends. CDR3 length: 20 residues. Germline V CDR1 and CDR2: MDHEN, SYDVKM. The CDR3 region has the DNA TGTGCCAGCAGTTTACTCGACGGGGTAGGGGTAGGAGGGGGTAATTCACCCCTCCACTTT. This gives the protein CASSLLDGVGVGGGNSPLHF.